This passage covers 30 T cell receptor beta chains from one sample sequenced in a study of T-cell reconstitution after alpha-beta-depleted transplantation in children. It was with unique molecular identifiers that the TCRbeta library was prepared. Each CDR3 protein is one row after TCRdb ran MiXCR on the PCR reads. The sample yields approximately 250,000 distinct CDR3 sequences, more than 7.5% seen once. Sequences were derived from PBMCs from the stem cell graft donor, sampled from the stem cell graft. Source of these receptors: a human donor who donated a stem cell graft to a child with SCID.

In this sample, this clonotype turned up many times. The rearrangement uses TRBV12-3 or TRBV12-4 and TRBJ1-1; D gene uncertain. This CDR3 spans 12 amino acids. Trimming removed 9 bases at V and 0 bases at J, with 8 bases between. The CDR3 reads CARQRMNTEAFF. In DNA, the CDR3 is TGTGCCAGACAGCGGATGAACACTGAAGCTTTCTTT.

In this sample, this clonotype turned up many times. This chain joins TRBV5-1 and TRBJ1-1; 10 bases fit TRBD1. The CDR3 spans 14 residues. Per the germline V gene, CDR1 is SGHRS and CDR2 is YFSETQ. V lost 4 bases and J lost 4; bases outside the gene matches: 4. CDR3 bases: TGCGCCAGCAGCATGAGACAGGGGGCCACTGAAGCTTTCTTT. Its protein product is CASSMRQGATEAFF.

The rearrangement uses TRBV3-1 and TRBJ2-7; 7 bases agree with TRBD1. The CDR3 consists of 15 residues. Losses at the gene ends were 2 bases for V and 3 bases for J; bases not matched to a gene: 7. Germline V gene sequence: CDR1 LGHDT, CDR2 YNNKEL (reference sequence). CDR3 sequence (DNA): TGTGCCAGCAGCCAATGGGGGACAGAGAGCTACGAGCAGTACTTC. It codes for CASSQWGTESYEQYF.

This clonotype was observed many times. This rearrangement joins TRBV29-1 to TRBJ2-1; TRBD1 aligns across 10 bases. This CDR3 spans 15 amino acids. The ends lost 6 bases at V and 3 bases at J; junction bases unmatched: 8. In germline, CDR1 is SQVTM, CDR2 ANQGSEA. CDR3 protein: CSVSGTGVLYNEQFF. The DNA for the CDR3 is TGCAGCGTATCTGGGACAGGGGTACTCTACAATGAGCAGTTCTTC.

This clonotype was seen many times. The rearrangement joins TRBV15 to TRBJ2-5; D perhaps matches TRBD1 (5 bases). Germline CDR1 LNHNV, CDR2 YYDKDF (reference sequence). The CDR3 sequence is 14 residues long. V was clipped by 0 bases and J by 2 bases, with 7 bases between them. The CDR3, as DNA: TGTGCCACCAGCAGAGAGGGGCAGCAAGAGACCCAGTACTTC. This codes for CATSREGQQETQYF.

This clonotype was counted at least ten times. This chain joins TRBV5-6 and TRBJ2-1, with D unclear. In germline, CDR1 is SGHDT, CDR2 YYEEEE. This CDR3 is 14 amino acids long. V lost 5 bases and J lost 3, with 12 bases in between. This chain's CDR3 is CASSSGVYYNEQFF. The CDR3 DNA reads TGTGCCAGCAGTTCAGGAGTCTACTACAATGAGCAGTTCTTC.

The V and J genes are TRBV4-2 and TRBJ1-2; 8 nucleotides align to TRBD1. The junction had 7 bases not matched to a gene; V was cut back by 1 base and J by 0 bases. CDR3 length: 17 amino acids. CDR1 and CDR2 from the germline V gene are LGHNA and YNFKEQ. The DNA for the CDR3 is TGTGCCAGCAGCCAAGTAGGGCAGGGGGCATCTAACTATGGCTACACCTTC. Translating it yields CASSQVGQGASNYGYTF.

The chain employs TRBV25-1 and TRBJ2-3; D assignment may be TRBD1 or TRBD2 (5 bases each). The germline CDR1 and CDR2 sequences are MGHDK and SYGVNS. The CDR3 is made up of 14 amino acids. V lost 8 bases to trimming and J lost 4 bases, with 16 bases between them. CDR3 region: CASHFEGLPDTQYF. The CDR3 nucleotides read TGTGCCAGCCATTTCGAGGGGTTGCCAGATACGCAGTATTTT.

This chain connects TRBV24-1 to TRBJ2-2; TRBD1 matches 9 bases. Germline V gene lookup returns CDR1 KGHDR and CDR2 SFDVKD. With 3 bases clipped from V and 3 bases from J, the junction kept 10 bases outside the gene matches. The CDR3 has 18 amino acids. The CDR3 protein is CATSDAPGTGSHTGELFF. Here the CDR3 DNA reads TGTGCCACCAGTGATGCCCCCGGGACAGGGAGTCACACCGGGGAGCTGTTTTTT.

This clonotype has just a few counts. J is TRBJ2-7 and V is TRBV4-2; D may correspond to TRBD1 or TRBD2 (5 bases each). Germline V gene data show CDR1 as LGHNA and CDR2 as YNFKEQ. The CDR3 length is 15 residues. Trimming removed 4 bases from V and 4 bases from J, with 17 bases in between. Here the CDR3 reads CASSRGTEPAYEQYF. As DNA, the CDR3 is TGTGCCAGCAGCCGGGGGACGGAACCGGCGTACGAGCAGTACTTC.

The table lists this clonotype with many counts. The gene calls are TRBV12-3 or TRBV12-4 and TRBJ2-5; D is ambiguous. Deletions cut 3 bases from V and 0 bases from J, with 8 bases between. This CDR3 comprises 14 residues. The CDR3 bases are TGTGCCAGCAGTTTCGGACGGTACCAAGAGACCCAGTACTTC. It translates to CASSFGRYQETQYF.

With respect to this clonotype: A much larger clone differs by one base, so this may be a read error. This sequence joins TRBV7-9 and TRBJ1-2, with D maybe TRBD1 (6 bases). The CDR3 runs to 15 residues. V was pared by 7 bases and J by 5 bases, with 20 bases between. Germline loops: CDR1 SEHNR, CDR2 FQNEAQ (reference sequence). CDR3 coding DNA: TGTGCCAGCAACTACAGTGGAACGCAGGGGTATGGCTACACCTTC. Translation gives CASNYSGTQGYGYTF.

This clonotype was seen a few times. The chain has TRBV20-1 and TRBJ2-1; tentatively, D is TRBD1 or TRBD2 (6 bases each). Germline assignment: CDR1 DFQATT and CDR2 SNEGSKA (reference sequence). Between the trimmed V and J ends, which lost 2 bases and 4 bases, there was a span of 12 bases. The CDR3 contains 14 residues. The chain's CDR3 is CSARPRGRYNEQFF. The CDR3 bases are TGCAGTGCTAGACCCCGGGGGCGGTACAATGAGCAGTTCTTC.

This clonotype was counted many times. V and J are TRBV5-1 and TRBJ2-7, with D perhaps being TRBD1 or TRBD2 (5 bases each). CDR1 and CDR2 (germline): SGHRS, YFSETQ. This CDR3 is built from 14 residues. The ends were cut back, 4 bases at V and 4 bases at J, with 15 bases in the middle. This CDR3 reads CASSHGERGYEQYF. The CDR3 region has the DNA TGCGCCAGCAGCCACGGTGAGAGGGGTTACGAGCAGTACTTC. Full variable domain (rest looked up from reference TRBV5-1 and TRBJ2-7): KAGVTQTPRYLIKTRGQQVTLSCSPISGHRSVSWYQQTPGQGLQFLFEYFSETQRNKGNFPGRFSGRQFSNSRSEMNVSTLELGDSALYLCASSHGERGYEQYFGPGTRLTVT.

This clonotype was detected many times. The chain combines TRBV20-1 with TRBJ2-1, with 9 bases matching TRBD2. This CDR3 is 15 amino acids long. V shed 1 base, J shed 3 bases, and the junction held 4 bases outside the gene matches. CDR1 DFQATT and CDR2 SNEGSKA come from the germline V gene (reference sequence). CDR3: CSARAPAGGYNEQFF. The CDR3 bases are TGCAGTGCTAGAGCCCCAGCGGGGGGCTACAATGAGCAGTTCTTC.

In its sample, this clonotype was seen many times. V is TRBV5-1 and J is TRBJ2-6; D may be TRBD1 (6 bases). The V end was cut by 0 bases, the J end by 0 bases, with 10 bases between. Germline CDR1 SGHRS, CDR2 YFSETQ. The CDR3 runs to 17 residues. The CDR3 reads CASSLVTGDSGANVLTF. The CDR3 region has the DNA TGCGCCAGCAGCTTGGTGACAGGTGACTCTGGGGCCAACGTCCTGACTTTC.

In this sample, this clonotype turned up many times. V and J are TRBV4-1 and TRBJ1-2; 10 bases are a match to TRBD1. The CDR3 covers 16 residues. In germline, CDR1 is MGHRA, CDR2 YSYEKL. V gave up 5 bases and J gave up 0 bases; unmatched junction bases: 6. The CDR3 sequence: CASSSDRGSSNYGYTF. In nucleotides, the CDR3 is TGCGCCAGCAGCTCGGACAGGGGGTCCTCTAACTATGGCTACACCTTC.

This clonotype was detected ten times or more. The genes are TRBV7-3 and TRBJ2-2; 11 bases fit TRBD1. There are 19 residues in the CDR3. Germline V CDR1 and CDR2: SGHTA, FQGTGA. V lost 3 bases and J lost 2; bases outside the gene matches: 11. CDR3 DNA sequence: TGTGCCAGCAGCTTCCGACCCCTGGGACAGGGGGACAACACCGGGGAGCTGTTTTTT. It is translated as CASSFRPLGQGDNTGELFF.

This rearrangement joins TRBV12-3 or TRBV12-4 to TRBJ1-4; no clear D. The CDR3 is made up of 13 amino acids. Deletions cut 4 bases from V and 3 bases from J, with 6 bases between. The CDR3 is CASSSYANEKLFF. As DNA, the CDR3 is TGTGCCAGCAGTTCCTACGCTAATGAAAAACTGTTTTTT.

This clonotype was counted many times. The chain employs TRBV5-1 and TRBJ1-2, with D possibly matching TRBD1 (5 bases). The CDR3 runs to 13 residues. V was pared by 4 bases and J by 4 bases, with 11 bases between. The germline V gene encodes CDR1 SGHRS and CDR2 YFSETQ. The chain's CDR3 is CASSLGPFYGYTF. DNA of the CDR3: TGCGCCAGCAGCCTGGGACCCTTCTATGGCTACACCTTC.

This clonotype was seen ten or more times. V and J are TRBV19 and TRBJ1-1; 7 nucleotides align to TRBD1. The germline V gene has CDR1 LNHDA and CDR2 SQIVND (reference sequence). V dropped 5 bases and J dropped 7; count of bases not matched to a gene: 7. The CDR3 loop spans 13 amino acids. CDR3 sequence (DNA): TGTGCCAGTAGTGCCCAACAGGGGAGTGAAGCTTTCTTT. Translated, it gives CASSAQQGSEAFF.

This clonotype has ten or more counts. The chain recombines TRBV5-6 with TRBJ1-4, with D possibly being TRBD1 (5 bases). The CDR3 length is 16 residues. Trimming shortened V by 1 base and J by 7 bases, and 17 bases separated the two germline ends. CDR1 SGHDT and CDR2 YYEEEE come from the germline V gene. The CDR3 is CASSLNLGGSGEKLFF. As DNA, the CDR3 is TGTGCCAGCAGCTTGAATCTTGGGGGGTCGGGTGAAAAACTGTTTTTT. Complete variable domain (other parts from reference TRBV5-6 and TRBJ1-4): DAGVTQSPTHLIKTRGQQVTLRCSPKSGHDTVSWYQQALGQGPQFIFQYYEEEERQRGNFPDRFSGHQFPNYSSELNVNALLLGDSALYLCASSLNLGGSGEKLFFGSGTQLSVL.

The rearrangement links TRBV7-6 to TRBJ2-2; D not certain. V dropped 2 bases and J dropped 5 bases, with 15 bases sitting between them. The CDR3 length is 16 residues. Germline V gene data show CDR1 as SGHVS and CDR2 as FNYEAQ. CDR3 coding DNA: TGTGCCAGCAGCTTATCGGCCGTGGTGGGTACCGGGGAGCTGTTTTTT. Amino acid sequence: CASSLSAVVGTGELFF.

The table lists this clonotype with many counts. The V and J genes are TRBV11-2 and TRBJ1-3; D remains ambiguous. The CDR3 contains 15 residues. The ends were cut back, 0 bases at V and 2 bases at J, with 8 bases in the middle. Germline V gene sequence: CDR1 SGHAT, CDR2 FQNNGV. CDR3: CASSLDLNPGNTIYF. CDR3 DNA: TGTGCCAGCAGCTTAGATTTGAATCCTGGAAACACCATATATTTT.

The J gene is TRBJ1-5, the V gene TRBV10-2, with D possibly being TRBD1 (6 bases). The V gene's germline CDR1 is WSHSY and CDR2 SAAADI. The CDR3 length is 15 residues. Trimming pared 7 bases from V and 1 base from J, leaving 14 bases between. This CDR3 reads CASKQGKTSNQPQHF. The CDR3, as DNA: TGCGCCAGCAAACAGGGCAAGACAAGCAATCAGCCCCAGCATTTT.

This clonotype has only one observation. V is TRBV3-1 and J is TRBJ2-5; 14 positions agree with TRBD2. After removal of 4 bases from V and 0 bases from J, the junction contained 1 base not matched to a gene. Germline V gene lookup returns CDR1 LGHDT and CDR2 YNNKEL (reference sequence). The CDR3 runs 16 residues. In nucleotides, the CDR3 is TGTGCCAGCAGCCGACTAGCGGGGGGGTACCAAGAGACCCAGTACTTC. It is translated as CASSRLAGGYQETQYF.

This clonotype was counted many times. The rearrangement uses TRBV12-3 or TRBV12-4 and TRBJ2-3; either TRBD1 or TRBD2 may fit D (5 bases each). V gave up 4 bases and J gave up 6 bases, with 8 bases separating them. The length of the CDR3 is 12 residues. DNA for the CDR3: TGTGCCAGCAGTTACAGGAGGGATACGCAGTATTTT. Translated: CASSYRRDTQYF.

This clonotype was recorded a few times. A much larger clone differs by one base, so this may be a read error. The J gene is TRBJ2-7, the V gene TRBV12-3 or TRBV12-4; maybe TRBD1 (5 bases). This CDR3 comprises 12 residues. CDR3 residues: CASMGRGYEQSF. DNA for the CDR3: TGTGCCAGCATGGGTAGGGGCTACGAGCAGTCCTTC.

This clonotype has at least ten counts. The J gene is TRBJ2-2, the V gene TRBV5-1, with 9 bases that match TRBD1. The germline V gene encodes CDR1 SGHRS and CDR2 YFSETQ. V was clipped by 0 bases and J by 2 bases; unmatched bases: 8. The CDR3 has 18 residues. CDR3 in amino acids: CASSLERGQGSNTGELFF. The CDR3 nucleotides are TGCGCCAGCAGCTTGGAGCGGGGACAGGGTTCTAACACCGGGGAGCTGTTTTTT.

This clonotype occurred many times. V is TRBV10-3 and J is TRBJ2-7; possibly TRBD2 for D (6 bases). The ends were cut back, 6 bases at V and 0 bases at J, with 15 bases in the middle. Germline CDR1 is ENHRY and CDR2 is SYGVKD. This CDR3 contains 15 residues. CDR3 residues: CAIRPGTSISYEQYF. The CDR3 DNA reads as TGTGCCATCAGACCTGGGACTTCCATCTCCTACGAGCAGTACTTC.